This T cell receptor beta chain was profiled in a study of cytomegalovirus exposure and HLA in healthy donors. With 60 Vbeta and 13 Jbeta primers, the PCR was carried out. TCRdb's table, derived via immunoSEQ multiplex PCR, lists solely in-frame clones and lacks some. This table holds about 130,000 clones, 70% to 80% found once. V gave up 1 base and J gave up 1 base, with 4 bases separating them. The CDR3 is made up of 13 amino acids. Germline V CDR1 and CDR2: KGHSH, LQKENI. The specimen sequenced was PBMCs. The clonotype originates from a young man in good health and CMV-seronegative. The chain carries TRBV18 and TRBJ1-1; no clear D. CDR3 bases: TGTGCCAGCTCACCACTAGAGAACACTGAAGCTTTCTTT. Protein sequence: CASSPLENTEAFF. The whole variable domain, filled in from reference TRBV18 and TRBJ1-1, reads NAGVMQNPRHLVRRRGQEARLRCSPMKGHSHVYWYRQLPEEGLKFMVYLQKENIIDESGMPKERFSAEFPKEGPSILRIQQVVRGDSAAYFCASSPLENTEAFFGQGTRLTVV.